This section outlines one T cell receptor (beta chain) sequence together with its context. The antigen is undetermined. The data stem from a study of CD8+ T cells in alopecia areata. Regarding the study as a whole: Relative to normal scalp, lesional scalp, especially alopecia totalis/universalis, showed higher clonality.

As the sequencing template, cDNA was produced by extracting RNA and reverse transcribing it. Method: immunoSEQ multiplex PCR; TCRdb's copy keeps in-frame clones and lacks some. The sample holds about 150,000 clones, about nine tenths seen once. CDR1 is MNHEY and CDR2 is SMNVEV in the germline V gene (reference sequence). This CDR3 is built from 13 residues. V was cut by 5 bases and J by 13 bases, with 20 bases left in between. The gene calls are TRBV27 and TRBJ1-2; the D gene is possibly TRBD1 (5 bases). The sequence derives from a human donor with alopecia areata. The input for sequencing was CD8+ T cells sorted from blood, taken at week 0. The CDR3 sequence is CASSLQGVSVLTF. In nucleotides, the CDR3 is TGTGCCAGCAGTCTCCAGGGAGTGAGTGTCCTCACCTTC.